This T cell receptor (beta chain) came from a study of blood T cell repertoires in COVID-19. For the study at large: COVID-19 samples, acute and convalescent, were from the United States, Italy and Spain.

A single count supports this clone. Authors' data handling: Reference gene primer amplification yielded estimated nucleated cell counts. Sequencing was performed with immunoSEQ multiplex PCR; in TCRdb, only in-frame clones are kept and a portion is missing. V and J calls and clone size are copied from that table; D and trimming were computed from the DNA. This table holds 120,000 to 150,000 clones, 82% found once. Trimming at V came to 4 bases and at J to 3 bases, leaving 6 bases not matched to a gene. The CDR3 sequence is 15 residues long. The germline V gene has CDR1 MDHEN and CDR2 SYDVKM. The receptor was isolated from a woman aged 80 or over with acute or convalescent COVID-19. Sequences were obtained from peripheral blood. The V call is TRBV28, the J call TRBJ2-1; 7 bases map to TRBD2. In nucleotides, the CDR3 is TGTGCCAGCAGTTCACTAGCGCATCTCTACAATGAGCAGTTCTTC. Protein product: CASSSLAHLYNEQFF.